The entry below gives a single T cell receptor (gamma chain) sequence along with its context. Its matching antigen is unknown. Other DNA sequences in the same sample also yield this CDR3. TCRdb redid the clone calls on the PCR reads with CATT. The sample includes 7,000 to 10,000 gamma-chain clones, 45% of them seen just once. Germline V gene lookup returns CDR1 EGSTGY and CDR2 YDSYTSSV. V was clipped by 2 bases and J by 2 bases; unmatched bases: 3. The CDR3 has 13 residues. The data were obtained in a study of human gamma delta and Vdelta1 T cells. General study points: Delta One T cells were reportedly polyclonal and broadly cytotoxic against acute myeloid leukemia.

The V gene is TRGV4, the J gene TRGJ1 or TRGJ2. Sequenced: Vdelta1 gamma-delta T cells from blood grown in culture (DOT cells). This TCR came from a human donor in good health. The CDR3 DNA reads TGTGCCACCTGGGATGTCTATTATTATAAGAAACTCTTT. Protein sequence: CATWDVYYYKKLF.